These 4 T cell receptor beta chains share one sample of origin, sequenced in a study of cytomegalovirus exposure and HLA in healthy donors. A multiplex PCR was run with 60 Vbeta primers and 13 Jbeta primers. Here immunoSEQ multiplex PCR was the method, and the copy in TCRdb shows in-frame clones only, minus some. The sample yields tens of thousands of clones, of which the top ten take up over 1.5%. The sequenced sample was PBMCs. Source of these receptors: a woman aged 25 to 45 in good health and CMV-seronegative.

The chain uses TRBV5-1 and TRBJ2-1; TRBD1 agrees at 8 bases. The length of the CDR3 is 12 residues. V shed 4 bases and J 9 bases; nucleotides not matched to a gene: 3. From germline, CDR1 is SGHRS and CDR2 YFSETQ. Here the CDR3 DNA reads TGCGCCAGCAGCATCAGGGGGCTTGAGCAGTTCTTC. This gives the protein CASSIRGLEQFF.

The V call is TRBV7-2, the J call TRBJ1-5, with 7 bases that match TRBD1. The CDR3 contains 16 residues. V was pared by 5 bases and J by 4 bases, with 11 bases of the junction left unmatched. Germline CDR1 is SGHTA and CDR2 is FQGNSA. The CDR3 protein is CASSLLGTANNQPQHF. The DNA for the CDR3 is TGTGCCAGCAGCCTACTAGGGACAGCTAATAATCAGCCCCAGCATTTT.

V usage is TRBV4-3 and J usage is TRBJ1-6; D possibly corresponds to TRBD1 (6 bases). The germline V gene has CDR1 LGHNA and CDR2 YSLEER. V lost 4 bases and J lost 13, with 11 bases in between. The CDR3 is 12 amino acids. The CDR3 region has the DNA TGCGCCAGCAGCCGGGGGGGCGGGCCCCTCCACTTT. Its protein is CASSRGGGPLHF.

This chain links TRBV7-6 with TRBJ2-1, with D unclear. The CDR3 spans 14 residues. Germline CDR1 and CDR2: SGHVS and FNYEAQ. V lost 0 bases and J lost 5, with 8 bases in between. CDR3 residues: CASSLAPGNNEQFF. The CDR3 nucleotides are TGTGCCAGCAGCTTAGCTCCAGGTAACAATGAGCAGTTCTTC.